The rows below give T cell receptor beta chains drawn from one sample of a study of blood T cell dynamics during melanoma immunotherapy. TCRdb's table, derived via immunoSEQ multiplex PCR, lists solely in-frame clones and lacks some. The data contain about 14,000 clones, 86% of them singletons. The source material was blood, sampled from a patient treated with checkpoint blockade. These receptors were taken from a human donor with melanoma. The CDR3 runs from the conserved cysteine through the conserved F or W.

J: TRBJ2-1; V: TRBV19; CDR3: CASSIKIEVAAPYNEQFF
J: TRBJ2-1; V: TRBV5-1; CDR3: CASSSTSGSRNEQFF
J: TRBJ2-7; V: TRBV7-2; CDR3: CASSAAGTSYEQYF
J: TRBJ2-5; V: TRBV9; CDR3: CASSVQGGWETQYF
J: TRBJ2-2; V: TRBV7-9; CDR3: CASSPPTGEDTGELFF
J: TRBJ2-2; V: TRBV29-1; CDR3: CSVLGQVTGELFF
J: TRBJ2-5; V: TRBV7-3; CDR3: CASSLGTKETQYF
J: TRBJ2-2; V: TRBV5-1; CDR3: CASSSGQSNTGELFF
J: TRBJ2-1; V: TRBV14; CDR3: CASSRTSHGFRWDNEQFF
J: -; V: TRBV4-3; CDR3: CASSRGRDYEQYF
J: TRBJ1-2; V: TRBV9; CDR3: CASSVGTPSPNYGYTF
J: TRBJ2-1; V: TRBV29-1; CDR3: CSGEGLAGAHQFF
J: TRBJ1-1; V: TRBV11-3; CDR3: CASSQTRQTPLRTEAFF
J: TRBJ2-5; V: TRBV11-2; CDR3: CASSLVGGSWETQYF
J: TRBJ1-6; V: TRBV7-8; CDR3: CASSLRPVAWEGSPLHF
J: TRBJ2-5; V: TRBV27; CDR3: CASRAGTMIWKTQYF
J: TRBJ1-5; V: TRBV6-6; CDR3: CASSSLTGRDQPQHF
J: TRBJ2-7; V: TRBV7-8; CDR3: CASSLDGQGSYEQYF
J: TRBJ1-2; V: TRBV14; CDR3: CASSQGRQGGSGYTF
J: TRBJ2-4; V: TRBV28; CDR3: CASSFGLDGGKNIQYF
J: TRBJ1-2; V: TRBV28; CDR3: CASRTSDRSNYGYTF
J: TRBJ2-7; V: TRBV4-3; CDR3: CASSQGTTIAGNYEQYF
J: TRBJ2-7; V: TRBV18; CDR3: CASSPPHSYEQYF
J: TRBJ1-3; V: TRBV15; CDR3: CATSKTTGPCYF
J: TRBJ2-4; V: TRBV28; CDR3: CASRRAGSKNIQYF
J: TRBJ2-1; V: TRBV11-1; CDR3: CASSLAWGDNEQFF
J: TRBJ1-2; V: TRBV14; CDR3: CASSTRGSGYTF
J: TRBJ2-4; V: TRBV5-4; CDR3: CASSNRGGDIQYF
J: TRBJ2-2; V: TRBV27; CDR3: CASGKQFTGELFF
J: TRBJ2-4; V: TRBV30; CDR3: CAWSTTEVPGPQNIQYF
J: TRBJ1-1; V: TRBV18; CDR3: CASSPAGGTEAFF
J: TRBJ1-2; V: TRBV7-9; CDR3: CASSLVALKGYGYTF
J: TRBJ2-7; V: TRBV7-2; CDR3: CASSLNYEQYF
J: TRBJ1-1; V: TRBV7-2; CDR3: CASSFLPAGRGLGDTEAFF
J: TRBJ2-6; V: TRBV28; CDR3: CASSSQGGGANVLTF
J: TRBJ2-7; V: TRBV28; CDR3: CASSDSWRTSSYEQYF
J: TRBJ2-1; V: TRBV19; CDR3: CASSIPGLTYNEQFF
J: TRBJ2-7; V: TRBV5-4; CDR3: CASSLAGVPEQYF
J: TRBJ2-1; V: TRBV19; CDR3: CASSIGMQQFF
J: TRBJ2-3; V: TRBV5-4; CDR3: CASSSTTSTDTQYF
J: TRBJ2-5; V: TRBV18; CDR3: CASSPRAGLRETQYF
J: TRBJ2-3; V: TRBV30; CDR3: CAWSPSGSGTQYF
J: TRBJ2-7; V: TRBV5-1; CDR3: CASSSNGRTGYEQYF
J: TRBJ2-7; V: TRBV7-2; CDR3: CASSFGGTQRVQYF
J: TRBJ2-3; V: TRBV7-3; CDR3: CASSPTYSLDTQYF
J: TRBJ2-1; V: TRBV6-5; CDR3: CASSLKGGFEQFF
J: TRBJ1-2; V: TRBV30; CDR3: CAWKGYDYGYTF
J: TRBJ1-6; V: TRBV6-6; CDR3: CASSLQGFDSPLHF
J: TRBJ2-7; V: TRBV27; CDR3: CASSLAGTGAREQYF
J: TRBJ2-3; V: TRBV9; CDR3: CASSVHGTDTQYF
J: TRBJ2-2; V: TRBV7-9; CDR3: CASSLPQGRANTGELFF
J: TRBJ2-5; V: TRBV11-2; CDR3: CASSPVAQGETQYF
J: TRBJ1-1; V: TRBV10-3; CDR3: CAISLTGGNTEAFF
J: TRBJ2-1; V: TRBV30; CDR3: CAWTRRQDNEQFF
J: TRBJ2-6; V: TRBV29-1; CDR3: CSVIGLAGSGANVLTF
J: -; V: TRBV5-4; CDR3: CASSSEQGTYEQYF
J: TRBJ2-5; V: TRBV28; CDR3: CASSLSWETQYF
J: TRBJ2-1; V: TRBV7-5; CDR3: CARSLGLAGGAEQFF
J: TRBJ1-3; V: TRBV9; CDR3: CASTPEGTGGNTIYF